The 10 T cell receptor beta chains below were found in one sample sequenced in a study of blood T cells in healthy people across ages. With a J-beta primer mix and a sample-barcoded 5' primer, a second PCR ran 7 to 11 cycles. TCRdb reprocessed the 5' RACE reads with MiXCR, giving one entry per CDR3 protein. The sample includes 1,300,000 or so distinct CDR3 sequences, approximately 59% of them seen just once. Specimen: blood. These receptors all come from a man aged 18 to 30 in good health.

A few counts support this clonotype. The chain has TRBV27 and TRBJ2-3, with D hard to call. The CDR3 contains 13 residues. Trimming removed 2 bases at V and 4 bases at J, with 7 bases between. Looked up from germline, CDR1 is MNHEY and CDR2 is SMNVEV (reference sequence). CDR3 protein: CASSLTLADTQYF. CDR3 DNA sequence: TGTGCCAGCAGTTTAACACTTGCAGATACGCAGTATTTT.

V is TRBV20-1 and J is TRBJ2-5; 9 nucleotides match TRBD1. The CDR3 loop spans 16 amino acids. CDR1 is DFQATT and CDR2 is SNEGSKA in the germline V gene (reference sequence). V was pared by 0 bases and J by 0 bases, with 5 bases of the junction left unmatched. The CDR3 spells CSARDSRQGDQETQYF. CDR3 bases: TGCAGTGCTAGAGATAGTAGACAGGGGGACCAAGAGACCCAGTACTTC.

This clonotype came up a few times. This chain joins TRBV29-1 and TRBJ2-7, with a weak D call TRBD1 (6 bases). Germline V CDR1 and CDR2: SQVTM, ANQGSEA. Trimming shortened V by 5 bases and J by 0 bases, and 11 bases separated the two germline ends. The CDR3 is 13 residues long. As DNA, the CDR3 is TGCAGCGTTCTCGGGACACCCTCCTACGAGCAGTACTTC. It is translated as CSVLGTPSYEQYF.

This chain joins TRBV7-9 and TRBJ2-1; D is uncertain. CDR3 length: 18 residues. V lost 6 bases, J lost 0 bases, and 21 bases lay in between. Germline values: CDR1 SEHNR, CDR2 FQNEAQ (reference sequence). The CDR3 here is CASRLNLSPTHSYNEQFF. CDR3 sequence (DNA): TGTGCCAGCAGATTAAATCTCTCCCCAACCCACTCCTACAATGAGCAGTTCTTC. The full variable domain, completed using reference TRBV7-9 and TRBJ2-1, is DTGVSQNPRHKITKRGQNVTFRCDPISEHNRLYWYRQTLGQGPEFLTYFQNEAQLEKSRLLSDRFSAERPKGSFSTLEIQRTEQGDSAMYLCASRLNLSPTHSYNEQFFGPGTRLTVL.

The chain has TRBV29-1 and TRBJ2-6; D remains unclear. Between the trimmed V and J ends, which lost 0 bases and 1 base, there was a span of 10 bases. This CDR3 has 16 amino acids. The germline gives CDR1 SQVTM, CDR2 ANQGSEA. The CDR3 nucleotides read TGCAGCGTTGAAGATCTAGGGCGGTCTGGGGCCAACGTCCTGACTTTC. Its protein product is CSVEDLGRSGANVLTF.

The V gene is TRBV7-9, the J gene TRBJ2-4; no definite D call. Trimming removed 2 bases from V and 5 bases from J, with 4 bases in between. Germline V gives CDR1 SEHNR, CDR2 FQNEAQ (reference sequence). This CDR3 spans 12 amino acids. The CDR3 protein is CASSLTQNIQYF. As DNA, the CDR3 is TGTGCCAGCAGCTTAACCCAAAACATTCAGTACTTC.

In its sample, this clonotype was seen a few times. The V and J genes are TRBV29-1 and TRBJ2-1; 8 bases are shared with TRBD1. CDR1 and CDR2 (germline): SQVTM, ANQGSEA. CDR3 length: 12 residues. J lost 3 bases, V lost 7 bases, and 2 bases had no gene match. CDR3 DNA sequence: TGCAGCGGCGGACAGGGCTACAATGAGCAGTTCTTC. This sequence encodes CSGGQGYNEQFF.

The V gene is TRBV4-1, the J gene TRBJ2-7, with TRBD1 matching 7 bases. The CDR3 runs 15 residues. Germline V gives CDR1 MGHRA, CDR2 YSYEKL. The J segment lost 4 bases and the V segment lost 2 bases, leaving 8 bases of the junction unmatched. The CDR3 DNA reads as TGCGCCAGCAGCCAATTTGGTGGGACAGTATACGAGCAGTACTTC. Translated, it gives CASSQFGGTVYEQYF.

CDR3 DNA: TGTGCCAGCAGTTTCACCCAACAGGGCATGGGGCAAGAGACCCAGTACTTC. Translating it yields CASSFTQQGMGQETQYF. This chain joins TRBV27 and TRBJ2-7, with a possible D match to TRBD1 (6 bases). The assigned J gene may be wrong: the sequence end matches TRBJ2-5 better. Germline V gene sequence: CDR1 MNHEY, CDR2 SMNVEV (reference sequence). The CDR3 is 17 residues long.

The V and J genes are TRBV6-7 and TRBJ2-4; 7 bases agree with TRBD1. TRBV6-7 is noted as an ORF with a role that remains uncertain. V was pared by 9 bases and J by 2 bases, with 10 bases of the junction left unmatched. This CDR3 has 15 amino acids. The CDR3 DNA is TGTGCCAGTAACACCGGGACAGTAACCAAAAACATTCAGTACTTC. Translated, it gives CASNTGTVTKNIQYF.